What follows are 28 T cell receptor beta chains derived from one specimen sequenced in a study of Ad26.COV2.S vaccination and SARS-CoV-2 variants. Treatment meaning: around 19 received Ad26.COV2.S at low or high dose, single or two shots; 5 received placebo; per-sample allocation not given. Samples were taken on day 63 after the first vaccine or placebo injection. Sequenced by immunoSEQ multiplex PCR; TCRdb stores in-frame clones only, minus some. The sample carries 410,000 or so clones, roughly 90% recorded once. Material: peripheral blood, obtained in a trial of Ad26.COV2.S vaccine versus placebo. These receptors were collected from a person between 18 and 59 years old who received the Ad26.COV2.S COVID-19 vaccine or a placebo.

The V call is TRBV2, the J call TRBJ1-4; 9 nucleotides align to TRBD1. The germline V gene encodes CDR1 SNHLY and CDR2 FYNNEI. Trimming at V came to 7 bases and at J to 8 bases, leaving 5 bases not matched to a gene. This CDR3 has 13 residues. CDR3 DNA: TGTGCCAGCACCGGGACAGGGTACGAAAAACTGTTTTTT. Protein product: CASTGTGYEKLFF.

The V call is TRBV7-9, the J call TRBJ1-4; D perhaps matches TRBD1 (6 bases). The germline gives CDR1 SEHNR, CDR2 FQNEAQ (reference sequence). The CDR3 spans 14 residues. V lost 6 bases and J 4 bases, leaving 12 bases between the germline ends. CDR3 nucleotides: TGTGCCAGCAGTTTGACAGGCGTTAATGAAAAACTGTTTTTT. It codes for CASSLTGVNEKLFF. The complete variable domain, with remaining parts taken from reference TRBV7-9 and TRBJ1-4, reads DTGVSQNPRHKITKRGQNVTFRCDPISEHNRLYWYRQTLGQGPEFLTYFQNEAQLEKSRLLSDRFSAERPKGSFSTLEIQRTEQGDSAMYLCASSLTGVNEKLFFGSGTQLSVL.

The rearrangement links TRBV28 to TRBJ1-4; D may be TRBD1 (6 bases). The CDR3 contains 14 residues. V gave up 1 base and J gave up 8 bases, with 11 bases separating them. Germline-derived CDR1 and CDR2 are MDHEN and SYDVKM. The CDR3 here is CASSLSGAPEKLFF. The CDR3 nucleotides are TGTGCCAGCAGTTTATCAGGGGCGCCCGAAAAACTGTTTTTT.

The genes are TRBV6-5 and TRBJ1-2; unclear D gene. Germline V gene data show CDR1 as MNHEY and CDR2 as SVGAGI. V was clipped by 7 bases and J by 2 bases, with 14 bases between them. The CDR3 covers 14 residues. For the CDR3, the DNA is TGTGCCAGCACCATGAATCCGCGCAACTATGGCTACACCTTC. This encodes CASTMNPRNYGYTF.

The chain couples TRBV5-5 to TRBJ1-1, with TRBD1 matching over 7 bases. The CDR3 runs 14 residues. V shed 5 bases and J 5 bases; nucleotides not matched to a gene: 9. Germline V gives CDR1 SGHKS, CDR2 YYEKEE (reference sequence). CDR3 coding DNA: TGTGCCAGCAGAAAGACAGGGAGGGGAACTGAAGCTTTCTTT. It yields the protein CASRKTGRGTEAFF.

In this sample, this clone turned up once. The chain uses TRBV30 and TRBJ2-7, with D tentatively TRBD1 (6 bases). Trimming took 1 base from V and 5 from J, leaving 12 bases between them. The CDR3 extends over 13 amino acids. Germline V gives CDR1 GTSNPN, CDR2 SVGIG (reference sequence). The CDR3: CAWSGDISDEQYF. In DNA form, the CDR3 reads TGTGCCTGGAGTGGGGACATTTCTGACGAGCAGTACTTC. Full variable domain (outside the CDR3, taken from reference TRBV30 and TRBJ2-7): SQTIHQWPATLVQPVGSPLSLECTVEGTSNPNLYWYRQAAGRGLQLLFYSVGIGQISSEVPQNLSASRPQDRQFILSSKKLLLSDSGFYLCAWSGDISDEQYFGPGTRLTVT.

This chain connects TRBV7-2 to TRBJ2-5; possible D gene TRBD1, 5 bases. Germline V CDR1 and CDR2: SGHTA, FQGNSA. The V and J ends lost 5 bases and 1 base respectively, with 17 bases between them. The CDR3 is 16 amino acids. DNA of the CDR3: TGTGCCAGCAGCCCACTCTACAGGCCGAGCCAAGAGACCCAGTACTTC. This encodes CASSPLYRPSQETQYF.

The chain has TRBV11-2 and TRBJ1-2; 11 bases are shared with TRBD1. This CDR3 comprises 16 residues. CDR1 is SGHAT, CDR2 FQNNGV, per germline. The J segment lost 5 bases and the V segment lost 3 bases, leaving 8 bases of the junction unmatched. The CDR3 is CASSLWTGGVDYGYTF. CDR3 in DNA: TGTGCCAGCAGCTTGTGGACAGGGGGCGTCGATTATGGCTACACCTTC.

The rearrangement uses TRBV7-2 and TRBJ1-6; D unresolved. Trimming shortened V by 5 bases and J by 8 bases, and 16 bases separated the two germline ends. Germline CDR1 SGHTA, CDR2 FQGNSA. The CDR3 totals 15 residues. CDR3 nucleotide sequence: TGTGCCAGCAGCCTCGCCGCGGGCCCTTATTCACCCCTCCACTTT. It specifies CASSLAAGPYSPLHF.

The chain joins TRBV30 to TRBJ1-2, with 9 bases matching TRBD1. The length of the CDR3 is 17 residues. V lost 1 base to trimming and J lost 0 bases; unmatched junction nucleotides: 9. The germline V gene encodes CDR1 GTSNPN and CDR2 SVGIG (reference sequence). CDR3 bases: TGTGCCTGGAGTGCGAGGGACAGGGTTATGGCTAACTATGGCTACACCTTC. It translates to CAWSARDRVMANYGYTF. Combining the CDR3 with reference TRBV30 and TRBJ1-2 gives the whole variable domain SQTIHQWPATLVQPVGSPLSLECTVEGTSNPNLYWYRQAAGRGLQLLFYSVGIGQISSEVPQNLSASRPQDRQFILSSKKLLLSDSGFYLCAWSARDRVMANYGYTFGSGTRLTVV.

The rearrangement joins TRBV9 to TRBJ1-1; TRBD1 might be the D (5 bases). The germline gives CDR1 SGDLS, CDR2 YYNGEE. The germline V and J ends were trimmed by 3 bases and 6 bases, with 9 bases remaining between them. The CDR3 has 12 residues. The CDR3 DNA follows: TGTGCCAGCAGCGCCCTAGGGGCTGAAGCTTTCTTT. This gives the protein CASSALGAEAFF.

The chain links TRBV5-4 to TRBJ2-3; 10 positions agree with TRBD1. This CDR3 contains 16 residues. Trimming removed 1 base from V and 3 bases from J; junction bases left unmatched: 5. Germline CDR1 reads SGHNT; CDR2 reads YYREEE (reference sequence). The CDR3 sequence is CASSLRGQGQTDTQYF. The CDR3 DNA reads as TGTGCCAGCAGCTTGAGGGGACAGGGGCAAACAGATACGCAGTATTTT.

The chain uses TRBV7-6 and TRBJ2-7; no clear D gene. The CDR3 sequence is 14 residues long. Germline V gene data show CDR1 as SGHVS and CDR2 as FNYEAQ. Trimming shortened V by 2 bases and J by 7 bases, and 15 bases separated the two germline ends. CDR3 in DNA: TGTGCCAGCAGCTTATCACAGAATGGATTTGAGCAGTACTTC. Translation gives CASSLSQNGFEQYF.

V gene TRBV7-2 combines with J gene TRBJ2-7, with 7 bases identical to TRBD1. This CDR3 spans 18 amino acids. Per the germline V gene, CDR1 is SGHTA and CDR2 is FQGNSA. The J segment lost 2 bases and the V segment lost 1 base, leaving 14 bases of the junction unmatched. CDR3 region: CASSLVTGKARTTYEQYF. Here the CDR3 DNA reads TGTGCCAGCAGCTTAGTGACAGGGAAGGCACGTACCACCTACGAGCAGTACTTC. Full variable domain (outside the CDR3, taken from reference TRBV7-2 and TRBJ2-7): GAGVSQSPSNKVTEKGKDVELRCDPISGHTALYWYRQSLGQGLEFLIYFQGNSAPDKSGLPSDRFSAERTGGSVSTLTIQRTQQEDSAVYLCASSLVTGKARTTYEQYFGPGTRLTVT.

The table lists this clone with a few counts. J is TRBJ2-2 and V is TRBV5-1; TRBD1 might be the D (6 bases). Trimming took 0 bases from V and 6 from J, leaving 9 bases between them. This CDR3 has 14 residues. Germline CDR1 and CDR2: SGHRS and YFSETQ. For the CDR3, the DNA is TGCGCCAGCAGCTTGGAGGGGGTCGCCGGGGAGCTGTTTTTT. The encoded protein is CASSLEGVAGELFF.

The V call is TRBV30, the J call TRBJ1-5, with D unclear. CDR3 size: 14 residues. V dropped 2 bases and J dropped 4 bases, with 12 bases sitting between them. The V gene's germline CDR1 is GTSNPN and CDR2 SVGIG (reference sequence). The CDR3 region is CAWSPTQGNQPQHF. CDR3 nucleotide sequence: TGTGCCTGGAGTCCGACACAAGGGAATCAGCCCCAGCATTTT.

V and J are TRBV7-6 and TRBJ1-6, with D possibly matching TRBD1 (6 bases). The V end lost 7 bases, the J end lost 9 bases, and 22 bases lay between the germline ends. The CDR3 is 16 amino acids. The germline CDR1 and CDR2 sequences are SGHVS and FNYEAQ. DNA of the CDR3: TGTGCCAGCACCCCAGATCAGGGGATCTTGAGTTCACCCCTCCACTTT. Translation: CASTPDQGILSSPLHF.

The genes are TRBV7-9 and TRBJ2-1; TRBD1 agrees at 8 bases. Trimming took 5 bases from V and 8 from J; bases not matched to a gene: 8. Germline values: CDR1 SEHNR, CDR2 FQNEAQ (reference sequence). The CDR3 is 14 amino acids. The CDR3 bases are TGTGCCAGCAGCCGACAGGGGATCAGGGATGAGCAGTTCTTC. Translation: CASSRQGIRDEQFF.

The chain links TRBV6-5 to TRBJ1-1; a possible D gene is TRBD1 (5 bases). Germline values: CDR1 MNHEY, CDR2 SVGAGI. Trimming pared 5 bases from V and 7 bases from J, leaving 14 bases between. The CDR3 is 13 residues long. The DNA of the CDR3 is TGTGCCAGCAGTACTCAAATGGGGGATGAAGCTTTCTTT. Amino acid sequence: CASSTQMGDEAFF.

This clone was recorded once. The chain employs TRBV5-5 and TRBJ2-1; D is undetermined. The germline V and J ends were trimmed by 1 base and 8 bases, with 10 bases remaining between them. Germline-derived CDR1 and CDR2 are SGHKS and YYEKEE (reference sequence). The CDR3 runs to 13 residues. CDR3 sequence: CASSLSIGHEQFF. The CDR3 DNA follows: TGTGCCAGCAGCTTGAGTATCGGGCATGAGCAGTTCTTC.

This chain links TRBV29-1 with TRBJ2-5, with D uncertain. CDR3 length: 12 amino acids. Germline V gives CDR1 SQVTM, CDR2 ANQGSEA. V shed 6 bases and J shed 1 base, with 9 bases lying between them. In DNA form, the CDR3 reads TGCAGCGTATACGGGCTCCAAGAGACCCAGTACTTC. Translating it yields CSVYGLQETQYF.

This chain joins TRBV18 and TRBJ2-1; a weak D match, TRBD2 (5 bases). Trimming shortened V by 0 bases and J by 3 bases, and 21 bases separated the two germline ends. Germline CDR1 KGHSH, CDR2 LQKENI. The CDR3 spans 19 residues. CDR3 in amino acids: CASSPPSFPSRENYNEQFF. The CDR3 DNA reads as TGTGCCAGCTCACCACCTTCGTTTCCATCACGGGAAAACTACAATGAGCAGTTCTTC.

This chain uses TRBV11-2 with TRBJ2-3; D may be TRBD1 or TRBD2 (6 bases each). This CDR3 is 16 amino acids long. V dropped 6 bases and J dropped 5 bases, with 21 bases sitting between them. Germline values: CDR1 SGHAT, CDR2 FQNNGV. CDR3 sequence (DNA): TGTGCCAGCAGACCCTTGTGGGGGGCCGCGGTAGATACGCAGTATTTT. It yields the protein CASRPLWGAAVDTQYF.

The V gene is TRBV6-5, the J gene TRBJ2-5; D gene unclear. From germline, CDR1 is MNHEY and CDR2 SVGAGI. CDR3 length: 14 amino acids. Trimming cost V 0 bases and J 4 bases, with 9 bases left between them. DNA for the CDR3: TGTGCCAGCAGTTACTCTAATGTAAGAGAGACCCAGTACTTC. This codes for CASSYSNVRETQYF.

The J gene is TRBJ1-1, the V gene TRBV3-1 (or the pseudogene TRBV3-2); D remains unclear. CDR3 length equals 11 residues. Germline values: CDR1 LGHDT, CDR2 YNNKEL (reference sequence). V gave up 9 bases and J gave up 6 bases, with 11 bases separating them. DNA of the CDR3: TGTGCCAGTTCAAGAAAAGCTGAAGCTTTCTTT. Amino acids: CASSRKAEAFF.

CDR3: CASSHGQGNSGSTEAFF. CDR3 DNA: TGTGCCAGCAGCCACGGGCAGGGTAATTCGGGTAGTACTGAAGCTTTCTTT. This chain connects TRBV9 to TRBJ1-1; a possible D gene is TRBD1 (5 bases). CDR1 and CDR2 (germline): SGDLS, YYNGEE. CDR3 length: 17 residues. V shed 4 bases and J shed 5 bases, with 24 bases lying between them.

This CDR3 reads CASSFSGRIYYNEQFF. DNA for the CDR3: TGTGCCAGCAGTTTTAGTGGCCGAATCTATTACAATGAGCAGTTCTTC. V gene TRBV27 combines with J gene TRBJ2-1; D unclear. The CDR3 loop spans 16 amino acids. V was trimmed by 3 bases and J by 4 bases, leaving 16 bases between them. The germline V gene has CDR1 MNHEY and CDR2 SMNVEV (reference sequence).

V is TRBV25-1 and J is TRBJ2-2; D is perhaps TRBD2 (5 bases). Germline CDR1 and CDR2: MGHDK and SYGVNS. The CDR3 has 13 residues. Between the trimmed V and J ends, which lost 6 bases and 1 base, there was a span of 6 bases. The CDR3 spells CASRGLNTGELFF. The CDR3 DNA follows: TGTGCCAGCAGAGGACTGAACACCGGGGAGCTGTTTTTT.